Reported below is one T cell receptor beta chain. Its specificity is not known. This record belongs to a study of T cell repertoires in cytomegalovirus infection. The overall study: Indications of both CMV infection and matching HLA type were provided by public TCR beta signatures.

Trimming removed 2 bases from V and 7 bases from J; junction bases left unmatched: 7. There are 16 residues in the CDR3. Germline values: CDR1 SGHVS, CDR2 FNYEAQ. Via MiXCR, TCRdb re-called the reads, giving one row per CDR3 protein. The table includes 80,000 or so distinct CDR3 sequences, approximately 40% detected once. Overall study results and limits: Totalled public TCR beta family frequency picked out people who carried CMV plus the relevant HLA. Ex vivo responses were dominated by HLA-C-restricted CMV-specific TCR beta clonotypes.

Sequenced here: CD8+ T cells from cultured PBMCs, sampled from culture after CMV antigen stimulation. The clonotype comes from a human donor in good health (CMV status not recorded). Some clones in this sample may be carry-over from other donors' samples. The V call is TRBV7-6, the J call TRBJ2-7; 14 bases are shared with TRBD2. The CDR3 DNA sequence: TGTGCCAGCAGCTTACGACTAGCGGGGGGGCCTGAGGAGCAGTACTTC. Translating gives CASSLRLAGGPEEQYF.